This T cell receptor (beta chain) was recorded in a study of CD4 T cells in relation to SARS-CoV-2 and coronaviruses. Measured with immunoSEQ multiplex PCR; TCRdb has only the in-frame clones, and not every one. The data contain about 36,000 clones, 77% of them singletons. Concerning this clone: What it binds is unknown.

This CDR3 region has 15 residues. Trimming removed 1 base from V and 0 bases from J, with 13 bases in between. From germline, CDR1 is SQVTM and CDR2 ANQGSEA. Sequenced input: memory CD4+ T cells from PBMCs, cultured in vitro. This clonotype originated in an adult with COVID-19. The V and J genes are TRBV29-1 and TRBJ2-7, with D unresolved. The CDR3 DNA reads TGCAGCGTTGAAGGAACCGACCAGAGCTCCTACGAGCAGTACTTC. Protein: CSVEGTDQSSYEQYF.